This TCR beta chain was captured in a study of T cell responses to AZD1222 COVID-19 vaccine. Whole-study results and caveats: Seropositive status at baseline applied to only a handful of AZD1222 recipients. Receipt of two AZD1222 doses was followed by a rise in Spike-specific TCR breadth and depth. Regions 160-218 and 743-854 dominated among vaccine-associated CD4 TCRs spanning spike.

Assay used: immunoSEQ multiplex PCR; TCRdb lists only in-frame clones, some missing. The data contain around 100,000 clones, 80% to 90% of them singletons. Details on this clone: Its antigen is still unknown.

This CDR3 spans 12 amino acids. V shed 0 bases and J shed 7 bases, with 6 bases lying between them. Germline-derived CDR1 and CDR2 are LGHNT and FRNRAP. The input for sequencing was peripheral blood, taken on day 0 of AZD1222 vaccination. This TCR was recovered from an adult in good health. J is TRBJ1-1 and V is TRBV12-5; no definite D call. The CDR3 DNA reads TGTGCTAGTGGTTTGGTACTGGATGAAGCTTTCTTT. Translating it yields CASGLVLDEAFF.